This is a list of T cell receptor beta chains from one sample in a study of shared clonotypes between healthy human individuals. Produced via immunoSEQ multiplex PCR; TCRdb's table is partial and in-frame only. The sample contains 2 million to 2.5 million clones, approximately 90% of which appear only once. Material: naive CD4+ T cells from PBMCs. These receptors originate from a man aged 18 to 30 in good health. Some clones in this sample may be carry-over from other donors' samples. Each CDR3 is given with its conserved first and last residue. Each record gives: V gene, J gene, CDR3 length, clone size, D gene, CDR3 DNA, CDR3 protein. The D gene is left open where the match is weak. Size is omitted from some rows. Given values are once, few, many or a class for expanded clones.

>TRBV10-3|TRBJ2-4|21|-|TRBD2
TGTGCCATCAGCGAGGAATTGCCGACTAGCGGAAAACAACTAGCCAAAAACATTCAGTACTTC
CAISEELPTSGKQLAKNIQYF
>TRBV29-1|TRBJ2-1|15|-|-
TGCAGCGCCGCCGGGAGATTAGCGACCCACAATGAGCAGTTCTTC
CSAAGRLATHNEQFF
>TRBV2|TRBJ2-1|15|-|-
TGTGCCAGCATCCCCCGGAGGGACTCTCACAATGAGCAGTTCTTC
CASIPRRDSHNEQFF
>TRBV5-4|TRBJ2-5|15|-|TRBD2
TGTGCCAGCAGCAAAGGGACTAGCGGACAAGAGACCCAGTACTTC
CASSKGTSGQETQYF
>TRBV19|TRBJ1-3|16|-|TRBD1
TGTGCCAGTAGTATCGGGACAGCCGGTGCGGGAAACACCATATATTTT
CASSIGTAGAGNTIYF
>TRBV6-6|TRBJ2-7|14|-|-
TGTGCCAGCAGTATGGGGACGGGGTACTACGAGCAGTACTTC
CASSMGTGYYEQYF
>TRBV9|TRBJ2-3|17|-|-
TGTGCCAGCAGCGTAGGGGCGGCGGGGATTACGACAGATACGCAGTATTTT
CASSVGAAGITTDTQYF
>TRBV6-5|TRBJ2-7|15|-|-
TGTGCCAGCAGTAGTCCCCGGGACGGTTCCTACGAGCAGTACTTC
CASSSPRDGSYEQYF
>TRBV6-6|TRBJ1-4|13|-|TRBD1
TGTGCCAGTATGACAGGGGTTTCGGAAAAACTGTTTTTT
CASMTGVSEKLFF
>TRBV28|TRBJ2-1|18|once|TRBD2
TGTGCCAGCACCGTACCGGCGGGGCCCGGGGGGGGATACAATGAGCAGTTCTTC
CASTVPAGPGGGYNEQFF
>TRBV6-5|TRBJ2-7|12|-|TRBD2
TGTGCCAGCGGACTAGCGGCCTACGAGCAGTACTTC
CASGLAAYEQYF
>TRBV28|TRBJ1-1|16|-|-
TGTGCCAGCACCCTCCGGGGGAGACATTTGAACACTGAAGCTTTCTTT
CASTLRGRHLNTEAFF
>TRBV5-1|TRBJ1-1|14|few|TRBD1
TGCGCCAGCAGCCTACAAGGACAGGCAACTGAAGCTTTCTTT
CASSLQGQATEAFF
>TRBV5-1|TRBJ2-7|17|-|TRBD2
TGCGCCAGCAGCTTAGGGACTAGCGGGCCAAGCTCCTACGAGCAGTACTTC
CASSLGTSGPSSYEQYF
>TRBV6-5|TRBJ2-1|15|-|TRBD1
TGTGCCAGCAGTTATAACAGGGGTGGATACAATGAGCAGTTCTTC
CASSYNRGGYNEQFF
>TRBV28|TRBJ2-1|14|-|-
TGTGCCAGTCAGGGGTTTTACTCCTACAATGAGCAGTTCTTC
CASQGFYSYNEQFF
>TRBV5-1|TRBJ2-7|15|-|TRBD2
TGCGCCAGCAGCTTGGCACTAGCGGGAGGGTACGAGCAGTACTTC
CASSLALAGGYEQYF